The 10 T cell receptor beta chains presented below share a single source sample, sequenced in a study of cytomegalovirus exposure and HLA in healthy donors. In the PCR, 60 Vbeta and 13 Jbeta primers were used. Clones were sequenced by immunoSEQ multiplex PCR, and TCRdb holds only the in-frame ones, with some missing. Found here are about 59,000 clones; the top ten clones hold approximately 5.1%. Sequencing was performed on PBMCs. The receptors were gathered from a man aged 30-40 years in good health and CMV-seropositive.

For this clone: The DNA is omitted, as the CDR3 cannot be located on it reliably, and the CDR3 follows TCRdb's listing. The chain carries TRBV6-1 and TRBJ2-1; the D call in the table, TRBD1, was not verified against the DNA. Germline-derived CDR1 and CDR2 are MNHNS and SASEGT. The CDR3 is 13 amino acids in total, end residues counted. The CDR3 protein is CASSEVGTGTKFF.

This chain joins TRBV29-1 and TRBJ2-3; tentatively, D is TRBD1 (6 bases). Germline CDR1 and CDR2: SQVTM and ANQGSEA. CDR3 length equals 16 residues. V dropped 3 bases and J dropped 0 bases, with 16 bases sitting between them. The CDR3 sequence: CSVDRDTGVSTDTQYF. Written as DNA, the CDR3 is TGCAGCGTTGATCGGGACACCGGGGTTAGCACAGATACGCAGTATTTT.

The chain uses TRBV7-6 and TRBJ2-5; possible D gene TRBD1, 5 bases. Germline CDR1 is SGHVS and CDR2 is FNYEAQ. V was clipped by 4 bases and J by 2 bases, with 17 bases between them. This CDR3 contains 16 residues. The CDR3 here is CASSSPWGSNQETQYF. For the CDR3, the DNA is TGTGCCAGCAGCTCCCCCTGGGGCAGCAATCAAGAGACCCAGTACTTC.

The rearrangement joins TRBV10-2 to TRBJ1-1; TRBD1 matches 9 bases. Germline CDR1 WSHSY, CDR2 SAAADI. The CDR3 totals 13 residues. J gave up 5 bases and V 4 bases, and 2 bases lay outside the gene matches. The CDR3 reads CASSATGGTEAFF. In DNA, the CDR3 is TGCGCCAGCAGTGCGACAGGGGGAACTGAAGCTTTCTTT.

The rearrangement joins TRBV11-2 to TRBJ1-4; 11 bases match TRBD1. V gave up 5 bases and J gave up 4 bases; unmatched junction bases: 6. Germline CDR1 and CDR2: SGHAT and FQNNGV. The length of the CDR3 is 16 residues. The CDR3 is CASSQGQGGINEKLFF. DNA for the CDR3: TGTGCCAGCAGCCAGGGACAGGGGGGAATTAATGAAAAACTGTTTTTT.

The chain carries TRBV30 and TRBJ2-7, with 8 positions matching TRBD1. This CDR3 is 12 amino acids long. The germline V gene has CDR1 GTSNPN and CDR2 SVGIG (reference sequence). The junction had 1 base not matched to a gene; V was cut back by 4 bases and J by 2 bases. CDR3 region: CAWTQGAYEQYF. The CDR3, as DNA: TGTGCCTGGACACAGGGGGCCTACGAGCAGTACTTC.

The J gene is TRBJ1-2, the V gene TRBV7-9; no reliable D call. Trimming took 5 bases from V and 2 from J, leaving 6 bases between them. Germline V lookup: CDR1 SEHNR, CDR2 FQNEAQ (reference sequence). This CDR3 region has 12 residues. CDR3 sequence (DNA): TGTGCCAGCAGCATGAGGAACTATGGCTACACCTTC. Translation: CASSMRNYGYTF.

The chain links TRBV7-9 to TRBJ2-5; 9 bases match TRBD2. CDR3 length equals 15 residues. Germline V CDR1 and CDR2: SEHNR, FQNEAQ (reference sequence). With 3 bases clipped from V and 3 bases from J, the junction kept 5 bases outside the gene matches. CDR3 sequence (DNA): TGTGCCAGCAGCTTGGCTAGACTAGCGGAAGAGACCCAGTACTTC. Its translation: CASSLARLAEETQYF.

The rearrangement links TRBV6-5 to TRBJ2-7, with a tentative D call TRBD2 (5 bases). Per the germline V gene, CDR1 is MNHEY and CDR2 is SVGAGI. This CDR3 has 15 amino acids. The V and J ends lost 5 bases and 2 bases respectively, with 16 bases between them. CDR3 bases: TGTGCCAGCAGTCCCTTCATGGGAGCCGCCTACGAGCAGTACTTC. Its translation is CASSPFMGAAYEQYF.

The CDR3 nucleotides are TGCGCCAGCAGCACCGGGACTAGCGGAAGCACAGATACGCAGTATTTT. This codes for CASSTGTSGSTDTQYF. This chain uses TRBV5-1 with TRBJ2-3; TRBD2 matches 11 bases. From germline, CDR1 is SGHRS and CDR2 YFSETQ. The CDR3 is 16 residues long. V dropped 4 bases and J dropped 0; count of bases not matched to a gene: 4.